This T cell receptor (beta chain) emerged from a study of PD-L1 blockade in urothelial cancer. Study as a whole: Individuals in the cohort had been given 0 to 3 earlier chemotherapy regimens.

The time point: peripheral blood 6 weeks after treatment start. Data came from immunoSEQ multiplex PCR; TCRdb stores just in-frame clones and leaves some out. The sample yields 100,000 to 150,000 clones, more than 75% seen once. The ends lost 3 bases at V and 7 bases at J; junction bases unmatched: 10. This CDR3 spans 16 amino acids. From germline, CDR1 is SGHTA and CDR2 FQGNSA. The sequence came from a man aged 45 to 65 with urothelial cancer. The starting material was PBMCs, obtained around atezolizumab (anti-PD-L1) treatment. The chain is built from TRBV7-2 and TRBJ1-2, with 11 bases lining up with TRBD1. The CDR3: CASSFQPGQGDSGYTF. DNA of the CDR3: TGTGCCAGCAGCTTTCAACCGGGACAGGGGGATTCTGGCTACACCTTC.